This T cell receptor (beta chain) was sequenced in a study of beta chain features in type 1 diabetes. The table lists this clone with a few counts. Its antigen is not identified. Findings and caveats of the study: Across patients, naive, central memory and Treg TCRB repertoires exhibited apparently greater similarity than was observed across healthy donors. All four CD4+ subsets of Type 1 diabetes patients contained TCRB CDR3s that were moderately but significantly shorter.

What was sequenced were expressed TCRB transcripts, since all of the isolated RNA had been reverse transcribed. Assay used: immunoSEQ multiplex PCR; TCRdb lists only in-frame clones, some missing. The sample has under 200,000 clones, approximately 9% seen once. This CDR3 is built from 16 residues. V was trimmed by 1 base and J by 4 bases, leaving 17 bases between them. Germline V gene data show CDR1 as LGHNA and CDR2 as YSLEER. This chain links TRBV4-3 with TRBJ2-7; weak D call: TRBD1 (5 bases). The TCR comes from a young woman with type 1 diabetes. The sample consisted of central memory CD4+ T cells from blood. Here the CDR3 reads CASSQVASPRGYEQYF. The CDR3 DNA sequence: TGCGCCAGCAGCCAAGTGGCCTCACCTAGGGGTTACGAGCAGTACTTC.